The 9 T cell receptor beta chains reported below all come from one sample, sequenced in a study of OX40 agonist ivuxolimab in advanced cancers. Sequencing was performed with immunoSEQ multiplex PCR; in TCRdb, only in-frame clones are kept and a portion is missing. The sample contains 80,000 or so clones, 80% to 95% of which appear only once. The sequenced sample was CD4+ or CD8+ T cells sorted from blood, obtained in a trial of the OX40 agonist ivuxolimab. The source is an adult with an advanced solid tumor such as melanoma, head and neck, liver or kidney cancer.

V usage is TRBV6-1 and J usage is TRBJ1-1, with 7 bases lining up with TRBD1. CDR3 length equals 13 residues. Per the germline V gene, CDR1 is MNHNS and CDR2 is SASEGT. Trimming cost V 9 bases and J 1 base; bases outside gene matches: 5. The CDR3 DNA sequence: TGTGCCAGTAGGGGACAGAAGAACACTGAAGCTTTCTTT. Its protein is CASRGQKNTEAFF.

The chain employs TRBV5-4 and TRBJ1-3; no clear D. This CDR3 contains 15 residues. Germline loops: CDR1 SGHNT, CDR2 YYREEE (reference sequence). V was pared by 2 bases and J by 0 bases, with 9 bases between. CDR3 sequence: CASSFGVLSGNTIYF. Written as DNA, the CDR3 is TGTGCCAGCAGCTTCGGCGTACTCTCTGGAAACACCATATATTTT.

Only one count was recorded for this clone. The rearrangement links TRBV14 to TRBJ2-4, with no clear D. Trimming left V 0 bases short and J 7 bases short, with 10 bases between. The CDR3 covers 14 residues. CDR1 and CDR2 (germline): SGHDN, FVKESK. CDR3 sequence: CASSQDGSGNIQYF. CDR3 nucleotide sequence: TGTGCCAGCAGCCAAGATGGTTCTGGGAACATTCAGTACTTC.

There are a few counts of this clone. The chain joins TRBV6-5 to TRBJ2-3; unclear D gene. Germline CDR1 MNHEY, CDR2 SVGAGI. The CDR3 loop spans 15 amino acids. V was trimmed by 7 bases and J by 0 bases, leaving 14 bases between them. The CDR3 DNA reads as TGTGCCAGCAAGGAATCTTTTACTAGCACAGATACGCAGTATTTT. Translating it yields CASKESFTSTDTQYF.

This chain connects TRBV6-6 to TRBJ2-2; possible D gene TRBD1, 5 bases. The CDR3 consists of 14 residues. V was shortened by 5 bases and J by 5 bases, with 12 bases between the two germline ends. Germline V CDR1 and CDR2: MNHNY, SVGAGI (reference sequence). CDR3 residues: CASSRIRETGELFF. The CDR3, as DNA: TGTGCCAGCAGTCGAATCAGGGAAACCGGGGAGCTGTTTTTT.

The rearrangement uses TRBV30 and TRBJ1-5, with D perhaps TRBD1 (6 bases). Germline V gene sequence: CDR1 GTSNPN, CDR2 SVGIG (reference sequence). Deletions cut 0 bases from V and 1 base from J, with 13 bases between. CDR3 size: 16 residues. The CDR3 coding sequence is TGTGCCTGGAGTGTACGAGGGACAATAAGCAATCAGCCCCAGCATTTT. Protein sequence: CAWSVRGTISNQPQHF.

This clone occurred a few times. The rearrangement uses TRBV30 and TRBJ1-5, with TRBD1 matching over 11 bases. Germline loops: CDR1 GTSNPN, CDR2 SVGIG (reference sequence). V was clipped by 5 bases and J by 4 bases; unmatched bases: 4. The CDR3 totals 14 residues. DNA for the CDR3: TGTGCCTGGTCCGGGACAGGGGGTAATCAGCCCCAGCATTTT. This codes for CAWSGTGGNQPQHF.

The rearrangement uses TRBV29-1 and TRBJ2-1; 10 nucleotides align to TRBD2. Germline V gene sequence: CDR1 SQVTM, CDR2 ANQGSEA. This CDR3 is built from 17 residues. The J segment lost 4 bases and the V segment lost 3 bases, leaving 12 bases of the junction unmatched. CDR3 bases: TGCAGCGTTGAGGATACGGTGGCTAGCGGGAGATACAATGAGCAGTTCTTC. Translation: CSVEDTVASGRYNEQFF.

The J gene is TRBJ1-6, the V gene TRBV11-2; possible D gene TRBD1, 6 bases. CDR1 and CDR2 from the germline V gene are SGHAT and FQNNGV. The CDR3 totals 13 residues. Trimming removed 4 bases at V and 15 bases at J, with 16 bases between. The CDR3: CASSSRRGFHLHF. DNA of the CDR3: TGTGCCAGCAGCTCCCGTAGGGGGTTCCACCTCCACTTT.